This TCR beta chain originates from a study of early T cells in non-severe SARS-CoV-2 infection. Looking at the study overall: Alpha and beta chains were unpaired, from unsorted whole-blood bulk RNA. The study's findings and limits: Lookups in VDJdb leaned toward anti-spike CD8 responses and missed private and CD4 specificities.

Germline-derived CDR1 and CDR2 are SGHVS and FQNEAQ. V lost 2 bases and J lost 8, with 13 bases in between. CDR3 length: 14 residues. TCRdb passed the 5' RACE reads through MiXCR, listing each CDR3 protein once. Of about 61,000 distinct CDR3 sequences detected, around 12% appear once; the ten largest clones hold about 1.2%. This clonotype has more than one count but fewer than ten. Its specificity is not known. Source: whole blood, taken at baseline. The chain recombines TRBV7-8 with TRBJ2-1, with D possibly being TRBD2 (5 bases). The sequence came from an adult who was a healthcare worker with PCR-confirmed SARS-CoV-2 infection or an uninfected control (not recorded which). The donor label of this sample is uncertain. The DNA for the CDR3 is TGTGCCAGCAGCTTAATAATGGGGAGCGATGAGCAGTTCTTC. It encodes CASSLIMGSDEQFF. Supplemented by reference TRBV7-8 and TRBJ2-1, the full variable domain reads GAGVSQSPRYKVAKRGQDVALRCDPISGHVSLFWYQQALGQGPEFLTYFQNEAQLDKSGLPSDRFFAERPEGSVSTLKIQRTQQEDSAVYLCASSLIMGSDEQFFGPGTRLTVL.